Shown below are 19 T cell receptor beta chains from a single sample sequenced in a study of blood T cell repertoires in COVID-19. Some clones are missing from TCRdb's copy, which holds only in-frame ones; the method was immunoSEQ multiplex PCR. This sample yields some 120,000 clones, of which about 88% are seen a single time; approximately 1.3% belongs to the top ten. The material sequenced was peripheral blood. These receptors all come from a man between 40 and 49 years old with acute or convalescent COVID-19.

The J gene is TRBJ1-3, the V gene TRBV9, with D unresolved. V lost 0 bases and J 2 bases, leaving 12 bases between the germline ends. The CDR3 runs 16 residues. Germline loops: CDR1 SGDLS, CDR2 YYNGEE. This chain's CDR3 is CASSVVPGRTGNTIYF. The CDR3, as DNA: TGTGCCAGCAGCGTAGTACCGGGGAGAACTGGAAACACCATATATTTT.

The chain joins TRBV19 to TRBJ1-5; no definite D call. This CDR3 spans 15 amino acids. V was cut by 3 bases and J by 4 bases, with 13 bases left in between. Germline V gene data show CDR1 as LNHDA and CDR2 as SQIVND (reference sequence). The CDR3 DNA is TGTGCCAGTAGTATGGCCGGTCTAGTGAATCAGCCCCAGCATTTT. It yields the protein CASSMAGLVNQPQHF.

CDR3 coding DNA: TGTGCCAGTAGTTTTGGCTGGAGCTCCTACGAGCAGTACTTC. Protein: CASSFGWSSYEQYF. The V gene is TRBV19, the J gene TRBJ2-7; no reliable D call. CDR1 is LNHDA and CDR2 is SQIVND in the germline V gene (reference sequence). The V gene lost 5 bases and the J gene lost 0 bases, with 11 bases spanning the gap. This CDR3 spans 14 amino acids.

V usage is TRBV24-1 and J usage is TRBJ1-2; D unresolved. This CDR3 comprises 19 residues. Germline CDR1 and CDR2: KGHDR and SFDVKD. The germline V and J ends were trimmed by 5 bases and 8 bases, with 32 bases remaining between them. CDR3 region: CATSAQALLALFFWRGYTF. CDR3 nucleotide sequence: TGTGCCACCAGTGCGCAGGCCTTGCTTGCCCTTTTTTTCTGGAGGGGCTACACCTTC.

The gene calls are TRBV27 and TRBJ1-2; no firm D call. CDR3 length: 16 residues. Germline assignment: CDR1 MNHEY and CDR2 SMNVEV (reference sequence). The V gene lost 4 bases and the J gene lost 5 bases, with 20 bases spanning the gap. The CDR3 region has the DNA TGTGCCAGCAGTTCCCAACGACCCCTACGGAGTTATGGCTACACCTTC. Translation gives CASSSQRPLRSYGYTF.

The rearrangement uses TRBV18 and TRBJ2-5, with 7 bases aligning to TRBD1. Germline V gene data show CDR1 as KGHSH and CDR2 as LQKENI. CDR3 length: 15 residues. V shed 3 bases, J shed 3 bases, and the junction held 7 bases outside the gene matches. Here the CDR3 reads CASSPTMTGKETQYF. The CDR3 DNA sequence: TGTGCCAGCTCACCCACTATGACAGGGAAAGAGACCCAGTACTTC. Full variable domain (missing parts from reference TRBV18 and TRBJ2-5): NAGVMQNPRHLVRRRGQEARLRCSPMKGHSHVYWYRQLPEEGLKFMVYLQKENIIDESGMPKERFSAEFPKEGPSILRIQQVVRGDSAAYFCASSPTMTGKETQYFGPGTRLLVL.

The rearrangement links TRBV5-1 to TRBJ1-2; 7 bases map to TRBD1. The V gene end was trimmed by 0 bases and the J gene end by 2 bases; junction bases not matched to a gene: 4. Germline V CDR1 and CDR2: SGHRS, YFSETQ. The CDR3 covers 15 residues. The CDR3, as DNA: TGCGCCAGCAGCTTGGCCTCGACAGGGAACTATGGCTACACCTTC. Translated: CASSLASTGNYGYTF.

The chain is built from TRBV7-2 and TRBJ2-2; D perhaps matches TRBD1 (5 bases). The CDR3 sequence is 14 residues long. Germline V gene lookup returns CDR1 SGHTA and CDR2 FQGNSA. The ends were cut back, 5 bases at V and 4 bases at J, with 11 bases in the middle. CDR3 sequence (DNA): TGTGCCAGCAGCGCATCAGGGTTCACCGGGGAGCTGTTTTTT. Its translation is CASSASGFTGELFF.

V gene TRBV5-6 combines with J gene TRBJ2-1; TRBD2 agrees at 8 bases. The CDR3 spans 14 residues. Germline trimming cut 2 bases from V and 4 bases from J; bases unmatched to any gene: 2. Germline V gene lookup returns CDR1 SGHDT and CDR2 YYEEEE. The CDR3 is CASSLLAVYNEQFF. DNA for the CDR3: TGTGCCAGCAGCTTACTAGCGGTTTACAATGAGCAGTTCTTC.

The chain uses TRBV7-3 and TRBJ2-7; D gene unclear. This CDR3 is 14 amino acids long. Between the trimmed V and J ends, which lost 4 bases and 3 bases, there was a span of 13 bases. CDR1 and CDR2 from the germline V gene are SGHTA and FQGTGA. The CDR3 loop is CASSSEATFYEQYF. The CDR3 coding sequence is TGTGCCAGCAGCTCAGAGGCGACTTTCTACGAGCAGTACTTC.

This clone occurred once. V usage is TRBV28 and J usage is TRBJ1-5; TRBD1 agrees at 11 bases. V shed 6 bases and J 6 bases; nucleotides not matched to a gene: 7. Germline V gives CDR1 MDHEN, CDR2 SYDVKM. CDR3 length equals 15 residues. CDR3 bases: TGTGCCAGCAGAGGGGGACAGGGGGTCAGTCAGCCCCAGCATTTT. It is translated as CASRGGQGVSQPQHF.

The V and J genes are TRBV28 and TRBJ1-4, with 10 positions matching TRBD1. Germline loops: CDR1 MDHEN, CDR2 SYDVKM. CDR3 size: 17 residues. J gave up 3 bases and V 4 bases, and 8 bases lay outside the gene matches. The CDR3 region is CASSSPGQGVANEKLFF. CDR3 coding DNA: TGTGCCAGCAGTTCCCCTGGACAGGGGGTGGCTAATGAAAAACTGTTTTTT.

This clone was detected once. An end of the junction differs from the germline gene, which may be a read error. The chain combines TRBV7-7 with TRBJ2-2, with D possibly matching TRBD1 (5 bases). Germline V lookup: CDR1 SSHAT, CDR2 FNYEAQ (reference sequence). This CDR3 region has 16 residues. The CDR3: CASSPTRTSNTGELFF. In DNA form, the CDR3 reads TGTGCTAGCAGCCCCACGCGGACAAGCAACACCGGGGAGCTGTTTTTT.

J is TRBJ1-6 and V is TRBV28; D call uncertain. From germline, CDR1 is MDHEN and CDR2 SYDVKM. Trimming pared 5 bases from V and 10 bases from J, leaving 12 bases between. The CDR3 totals 13 residues. CDR3 residues: CASSLRVSSPLHF. The CDR3 bases are TGTGCCAGCAGTCTTAGAGTGAGCTCACCCCTCCACTTT.

This sequence joins TRBV28 and TRBJ2-1; 10 bases map to TRBD2. J gave up 7 bases and V 5 bases, and 11 bases lay outside the gene matches. CDR1 MDHEN and CDR2 SYDVKM come from the germline V gene. This CDR3 region has 16 residues. The CDR3 DNA reads as TGTGCCAGCAGTGGGCGCGGGACTAGCGCCGTGAATGAGCAGTTCTTC. Protein product: CASSGRGTSAVNEQFF.

V gene TRBV11-2 combines with J gene TRBJ2-7; 7 bases line up with TRBD1. V lost 4 bases, J lost 5 bases, and 5 bases stayed unmatched. Germline V gene data show CDR1 as SGHAT and CDR2 as FQNNGV. This CDR3 is 13 amino acids long. CDR3 DNA sequence: TGTGCCAGCAGCTCCACAGGGGTCGACGAGCAGTACTTC. Translated: CASSSTGVDEQYF.

The chain uses TRBV6-5 and TRBJ1-2; the D is unclear. From germline, CDR1 is MNHEY and CDR2 SVGAGI. Deletions cut 2 bases from V and 1 base from J, with 8 bases between. The CDR3 extends over 14 amino acids. CDR3 nucleotide sequence: TGTGCCAGCAGTTACCAGGCCTTTAACTATGGCTACACCTTC. Residues: CASSYQAFNYGYTF.

The chain links TRBV3-1 (or the pseudogene TRBV3-2) to TRBJ1-1; TRBD1 agrees at 9 bases. V lost 3 bases and J lost 4; bases outside the gene matches: 6. The CDR3 length is 15 residues. Germline CDR1 LGHDT, CDR2 YNNKEL (reference sequence). CDR3: CASSHSDRGGTEAFF. In nucleotides, the CDR3 is TGTGCCAGCAGCCACTCAGACAGGGGGGGCACTGAAGCTTTCTTT.

This chain uses TRBV27 with TRBJ2-1; no firm D call. Between the trimmed V and J ends, which lost 10 bases and 0 bases, there was a span of 16 bases. The CDR3 spans 15 residues. Per the germline V gene, CDR1 is MNHEY and CDR2 is SMNVEV (reference sequence). The CDR3 DNA reads TGTGCCACCAAGTCACAATTATTCTCCTACAATGAGCAGTTCTTC. Amino acids: CATKSQLFSYNEQFF.